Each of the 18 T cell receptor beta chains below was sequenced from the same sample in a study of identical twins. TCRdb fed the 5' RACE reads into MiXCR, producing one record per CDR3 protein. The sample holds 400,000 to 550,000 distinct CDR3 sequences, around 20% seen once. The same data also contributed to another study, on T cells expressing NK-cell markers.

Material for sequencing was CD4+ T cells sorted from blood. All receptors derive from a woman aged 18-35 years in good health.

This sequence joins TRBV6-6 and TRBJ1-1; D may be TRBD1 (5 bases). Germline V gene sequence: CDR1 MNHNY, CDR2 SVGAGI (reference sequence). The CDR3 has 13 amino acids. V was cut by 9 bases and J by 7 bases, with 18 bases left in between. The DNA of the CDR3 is TGTGCCAGTCATGCCCGGGACGGCAGTGAAGCTTTCTTT. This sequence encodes CASHARDGSEAFF.

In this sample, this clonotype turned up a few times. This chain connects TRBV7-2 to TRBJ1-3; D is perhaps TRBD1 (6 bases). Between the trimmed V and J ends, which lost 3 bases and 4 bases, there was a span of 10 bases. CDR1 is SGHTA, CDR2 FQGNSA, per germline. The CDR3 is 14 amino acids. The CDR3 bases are TGTGCCAGCAGCTTCTGGACAGAGGGAAACACCATATATTTT. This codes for CASSFWTEGNTIYF. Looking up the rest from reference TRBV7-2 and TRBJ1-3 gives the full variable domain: GAGVSQSPSNKVTEKGKDVELRCDPISGHTALYWYRQSLGQGLEFLIYFQGNSAPDKSGLPSDRFSAERTGGSVSTLTIQRTQQEDSAVYLCASSFWTEGNTIYFGEGSWLTVV.

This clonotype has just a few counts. CDR3 region: CASSLGSGNQETQYF. DNA of the CDR3: TGTGCCAGCAGTTTAGGTAGCGGGAACCAAGAGACCCAGTACTTC. This chain connects TRBV12-3 or TRBV12-4 to TRBJ2-5, with 8 bases matching TRBD2. The CDR3 is made up of 15 amino acids. V lost 1 base to trimming and J lost 0 bases; unmatched junction nucleotides: 1.

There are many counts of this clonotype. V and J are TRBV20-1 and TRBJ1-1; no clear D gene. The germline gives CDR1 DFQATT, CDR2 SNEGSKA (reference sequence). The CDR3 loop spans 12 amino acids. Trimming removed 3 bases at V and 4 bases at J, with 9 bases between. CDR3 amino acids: CSASLTTTEAFF. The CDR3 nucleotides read TGCAGTGCTAGTTTGACAACCACTGAAGCTTTCTTT.

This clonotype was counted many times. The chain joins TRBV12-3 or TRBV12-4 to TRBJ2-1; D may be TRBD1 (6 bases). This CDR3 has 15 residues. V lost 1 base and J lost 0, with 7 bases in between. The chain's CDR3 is CASSLDRDSYNEQFF. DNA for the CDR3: TGTGCCAGCAGTTTAGACAGGGACTCCTACAATGAGCAGTTCTTC.

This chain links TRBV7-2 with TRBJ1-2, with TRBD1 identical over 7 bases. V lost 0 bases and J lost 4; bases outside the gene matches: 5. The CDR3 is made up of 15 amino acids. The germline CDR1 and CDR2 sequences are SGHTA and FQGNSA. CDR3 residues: CASSLAPGQFYGYTF. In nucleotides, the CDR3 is TGTGCCAGCAGCTTAGCCCCGGGACAGTTCTATGGCTACACCTTC.

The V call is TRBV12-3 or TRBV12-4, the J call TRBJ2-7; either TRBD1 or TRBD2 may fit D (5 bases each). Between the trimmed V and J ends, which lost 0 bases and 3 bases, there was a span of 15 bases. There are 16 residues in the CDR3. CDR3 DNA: TGTGCCAGCAGTTTAGCGGTTGGGACGAGAGTCTACGAGCAGTACTTC. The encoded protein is CASSLAVGTRVYEQYF.

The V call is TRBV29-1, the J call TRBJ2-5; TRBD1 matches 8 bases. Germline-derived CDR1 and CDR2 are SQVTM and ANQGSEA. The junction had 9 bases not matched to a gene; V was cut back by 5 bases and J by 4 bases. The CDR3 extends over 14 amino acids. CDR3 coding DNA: TGCAGCGTTACTCAGGGGGCTTTTAGAGAGACCCAGTACTTC. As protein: CSVTQGAFRETQYF.

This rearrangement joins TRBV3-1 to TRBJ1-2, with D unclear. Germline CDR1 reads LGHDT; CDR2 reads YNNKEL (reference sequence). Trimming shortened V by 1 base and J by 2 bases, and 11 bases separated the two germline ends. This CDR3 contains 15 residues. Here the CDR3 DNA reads TGTGCCAGCAGCCAAGGCCCGGGATCGAACTATGGCTACACCTTC. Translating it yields CASSQGPGSNYGYTF.

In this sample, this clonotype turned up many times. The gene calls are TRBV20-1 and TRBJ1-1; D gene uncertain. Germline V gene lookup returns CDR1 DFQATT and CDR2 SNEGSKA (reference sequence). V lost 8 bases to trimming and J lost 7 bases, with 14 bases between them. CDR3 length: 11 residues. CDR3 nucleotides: TGCAGTAAGGCGGCGCATCGTGAAGCTTTCTTT. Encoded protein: CSKAAHREAFF.

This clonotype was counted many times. This CDR3 is CASSLYGVNTEAFF. Here the CDR3 DNA reads TGTGCCAGCAGTTTGTATGGGGTGAACACTGAAGCTTTCTTT. This chain uses TRBV12-3 or TRBV12-4 with TRBJ1-1, with D uncertain. The CDR3 totals 14 residues. The ends were cut back, 3 bases at V and 0 bases at J, with 8 bases in the middle.

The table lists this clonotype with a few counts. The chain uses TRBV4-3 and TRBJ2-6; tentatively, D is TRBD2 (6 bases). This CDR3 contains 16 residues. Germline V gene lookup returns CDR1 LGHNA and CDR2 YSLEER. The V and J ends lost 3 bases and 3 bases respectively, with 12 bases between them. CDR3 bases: TGCGCCAGCAGCCAGCGGGACGGAATTGGGGCCAACGTCCTGACTTTC. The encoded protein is CASSQRDGIGANVLTF.

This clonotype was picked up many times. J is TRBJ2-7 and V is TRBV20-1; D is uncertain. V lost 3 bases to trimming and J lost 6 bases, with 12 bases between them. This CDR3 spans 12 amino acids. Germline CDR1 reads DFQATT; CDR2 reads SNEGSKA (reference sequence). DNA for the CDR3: TGCAGTGCTAGGGGCGCAGGCCGCGAGCAGTACTTC. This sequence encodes CSARGAGREQYF.

The CDR3 DNA sequence: TGTGCCAGCAGGACAGGGCAGAGCAATCAGCCCCAGCATTTT. Encoded protein: CASRTGQSNQPQHF. V is TRBV12-3 or TRBV12-4 and J is TRBJ1-5; 7 bases align to TRBD1. CDR3 length equals 14 residues. V lost 6 bases, J lost 1 base, and 3 bases stayed unmatched.

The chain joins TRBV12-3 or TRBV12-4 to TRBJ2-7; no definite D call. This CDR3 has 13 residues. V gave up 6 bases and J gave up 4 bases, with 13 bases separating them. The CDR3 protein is CASSPASRYEQYF. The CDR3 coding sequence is TGTGCCAGCAGCCCCGCCTCTAGGTACGAGCAGTACTTC.

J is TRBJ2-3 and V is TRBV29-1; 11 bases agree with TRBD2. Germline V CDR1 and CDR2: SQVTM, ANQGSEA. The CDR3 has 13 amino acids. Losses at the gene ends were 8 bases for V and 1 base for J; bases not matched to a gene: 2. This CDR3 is CSPGLAGTDTQYF. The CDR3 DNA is TGCAGCCCGGGACTAGCGGGCACAGATACGCAGTATTTT.

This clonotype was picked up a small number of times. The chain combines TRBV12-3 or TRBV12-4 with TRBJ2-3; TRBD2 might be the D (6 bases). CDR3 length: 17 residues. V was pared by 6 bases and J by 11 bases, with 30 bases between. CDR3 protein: CASSRLWTIANPGGQYF. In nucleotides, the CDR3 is TGTGCCAGCAGCCGACTCTGGACTATAGCGAATCCGGGTGGGCAGTATTTT.

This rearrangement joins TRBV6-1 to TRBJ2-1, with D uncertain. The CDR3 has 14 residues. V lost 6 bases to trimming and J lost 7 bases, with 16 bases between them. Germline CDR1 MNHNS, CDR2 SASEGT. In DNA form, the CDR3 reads TGTGCCAGCAGCCGAGACTTTAGGTTGAATGAGCAGTTCTTC. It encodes CASSRDFRLNEQFF.